The rows below give T cell receptor beta chains drawn from one sample of a study of T-cell memory formation after mild COVID-19. One entry per CDR3 protein results from TCRdb running MiXCR on the 5' RACE reads. The table records hundreds of thousands of distinct CDR3 sequences, approximately 18% of them present only once. The specimen sequenced was PBMCs or a T cell subset sorted from them (not recorded which). Receptors were obtained from an adult woman who had mild COVID-19 (a few samples of this study predate the infection). Cell type and time point are not known. CDR3s include the opening cysteine and the closing phenylalanine or tryptophan. Each record gives: J gene, V gene, clone size, CDR3 protein. Only part of the rows carry a size: once, few, many, or a class if the clone is expanded.

j_gene: TRBJ1-1; v_gene: TRBV5-6; abundance: .; CDR3aa: CASTPAGENTEAFF
j_gene: TRBJ1-4; v_gene: TRBV5-4; abundance: few; CDR3aa: CASSCEDRIGRDEKLFF
j_gene: TRBJ2-5; v_gene: TRBV7-2; abundance: .; CDR3aa: CASSPTRGRGETQYF
j_gene: TRBJ2-3; v_gene: TRBV6-1; abundance: few; CDR3aa: CASSGEGPSYTQYF
j_gene: TRBJ2-7; v_gene: TRBV7-9; abundance: few; CDR3aa: CASSLVIPAETYEQYF
j_gene: TRBJ2-2; v_gene: TRBV11-3; abundance: few; CDR3aa: CASSLWSGELFF
j_gene: TRBJ2-7; v_gene: TRBV5-1; abundance: many; CDR3aa: CASSLDGDSSSRSDF
j_gene: TRBJ2-5; v_gene: TRBV10-3; abundance: few; CDR3aa: CAIKRAGGGETQYF
j_gene: TRBJ2-1; v_gene: TRBV7-3; abundance: .; CDR3aa: CASSRLAGTYNEQFF
j_gene: TRBJ1-2; v_gene: TRBV7-2; abundance: many; CDR3aa: CASSFDGGGVGYGYTF
j_gene: TRBJ1-2; v_gene: TRBV30; abundance: .; CDR3aa: CAWSARGYGYTF
j_gene: TRBJ2-5; v_gene: TRBV7-2; abundance: once; CDR3aa: CASSLFEREGETQYF
j_gene: TRBJ2-7; v_gene: TRBV4-3; abundance: few; CDR3aa: CASSQESKPRSYEQYF
j_gene: TRBJ2-3; v_gene: TRBV7-2; abundance: many; CDR3aa: CASSHPGGGGKTDTQYF
j_gene: TRBJ2-1; v_gene: TRBV11-2; abundance: .; CDR3aa: CASSLDIAGLYNEQFF
j_gene: TRBJ2-7; v_gene: TRBV6-6; abundance: few; CDR3aa: CASSRDRQRTGEQYF
j_gene: TRBJ2-1; v_gene: TRBV9; abundance: few; CDR3aa: CASSAGGLAGSDEQFF
j_gene: TRBJ2-1; v_gene: TRBV20-1; abundance: .; CDR3aa: CSVWEDEQFF
j_gene: TRBJ2-1; v_gene: TRBV5-1; abundance: many; CDR3aa: CASSPGHLDEQFF
j_gene: TRBJ1-6; v_gene: TRBV20-1; abundance: .; CDR3aa: CSAWTGRIRSPLHF
j_gene: TRBJ2-7; v_gene: TRBV3-1; abundance: .; CDR3aa: CAAGGGLEGEQYF
j_gene: TRBJ2-1; v_gene: TRBV6-5; abundance: many; CDR3aa: CASSYSGLAGAYNEQFF
j_gene: TRBJ1-2; v_gene: TRBV15; abundance: once; CDR3aa: CATSRDRAIRVYGYTF
j_gene: TRBJ2-3; v_gene: TRBV5-5; abundance: few; CDR3aa: CASSLMGGPTDTQYF
j_gene: TRBJ2-1; v_gene: TRBV7-9; abundance: .; CDR3aa: CASSTRSPQGNEQFF
j_gene: TRBJ2-7; v_gene: TRBV7-9; abundance: few; CDR3aa: CASSFSPLAGASYEQYF
j_gene: TRBJ2-5; v_gene: TRBV7-9; abundance: few; CDR3aa: CASSRTGLGETQYF
j_gene: TRBJ2-7; v_gene: TRBV3-1; abundance: few; CDR3aa: CASSQTTGVFSYEQYF
j_gene: TRBJ1-4; v_gene: TRBV5-1; abundance: .; CDR3aa: CASSLGDTYNPTNEKLFF
j_gene: TRBJ2-1; v_gene: TRBV9; abundance: .; CDR3aa: CASSVGGSYEQFF
j_gene: TRBJ2-5; v_gene: TRBV20-1; abundance: .; CDR3aa: CSATGTSGQETQYF
j_gene: TRBJ2-7; v_gene: TRBV5-5; abundance: few; CDR3aa: CASSFNRGTSYEQYF
j_gene: TRBJ2-1; v_gene: TRBV27; abundance: .; CDR3aa: CASSRTSGDYANEQFF
j_gene: TRBJ2-7; v_gene: TRBV20-1; abundance: many; CDR3aa: CSARDSGTGYEQYF
j_gene: TRBJ2-7; v_gene: TRBV21-1; abundance: few; CDR3aa: CASSKGAYEQYF
j_gene: TRBJ1-5; v_gene: TRBV25-1; abundance: .; CDR3aa: CASSDPAGGPQGPQHF
j_gene: TRBJ2-1; v_gene: TRBV6-5; abundance: few; CDR3aa: CASSNRGNEQFF
j_gene: TRBJ1-1; v_gene: TRBV12-3/TRBV12-4; abundance: many; CDR3aa: CASSLGGTGPEAFF
j_gene: TRBJ1-1; v_gene: TRBV18; abundance: many; CDR3aa: CASSPMDGNTEAFF
j_gene: TRBJ2-1; v_gene: TRBV27; abundance: .; CDR3aa: CASSLAGVSSYNEQFF
j_gene: TRBJ1-4; v_gene: TRBV10-3; abundance: few; CDR3aa: CAISESTEKLFF
j_gene: TRBJ1-1; v_gene: TRBV7-3; abundance: .; CDR3aa: CASSSTDSTEAFF
j_gene: TRBJ1-1; v_gene: TRBV12-3/TRBV12-4; abundance: .; CDR3aa: CASTRGQMNTEAFF
j_gene: TRBJ2-1; v_gene: TRBV7-8; abundance: .; CDR3aa: CASSLSRAVGRAVNEQFF
j_gene: TRBJ1-6; v_gene: TRBV27; abundance: .; CDR3aa: CASSCEFLDEGEDNSPLHF
j_gene: TRBJ2-7; v_gene: TRBV7-9; abundance: few; CDR3aa: CASSSLDFYEQYF
j_gene: TRBJ2-7; v_gene: TRBV3-1; abundance: .; CDR3aa: CASSQEWRRKYF
j_gene: TRBJ1-5; v_gene: TRBV12-3/TRBV12-4; abundance: .; CDR3aa: CASSQQGGGNQPQHF
j_gene: TRBJ2-2; v_gene: TRBV15; abundance: .; CDR3aa: CATSRSGHFFVNTGELFF
j_gene: TRBJ2-7; v_gene: TRBV6-2/TRBV6-3; abundance: .; CDR3aa: CASSHRGAYEQYF